One and the same sample provided the 9 T cell receptor beta chains below, sequenced in a study of T-cell memory formation after mild COVID-19. TCRdb re-called the 5' RACE reads with MiXCR, one entry per CDR3 protein. The sample consists of under 35,000 distinct CDR3 sequences, 20% to 25% of them appearing once. Material for sequencing was PBMCs or a T cell subset sorted from them (not recorded which). These receptors originate from an adult who had mild COVID-19 (a few samples of this study predate the infection). Cell type and time point are not known.

This clonotype was recorded many times. This chain joins TRBV9 and TRBJ2-1; D possibly uses TRBD1 or TRBD2 (6 bases each). The V and J ends lost 3 bases and 7 bases respectively, with 20 bases between them. Germline V lookup: CDR1 SGDLS, CDR2 YYNGEE. The CDR3 covers 16 residues. CDR3 loop: CASSAVGASVLNEQFF. The DNA for the CDR3 is TGTGCCAGCAGCGCCGTGGGGGCTAGCGTCCTAAATGAGCAGTTCTTC.

This sequence joins TRBV9 and TRBJ2-7, with 8 nucleotides matching TRBD2. V shed 3 bases and J 6 bases; nucleotides not matched to a gene: 8. There are 14 residues in the CDR3. CDR1 and CDR2 (germline): SGDLS, YYNGEE. Here the CDR3 reads CASSDGTRVSEQYF. The CDR3 nucleotides read TGTGCCAGCAGCGACGGGACTAGGGTCAGCGAGCAGTACTTC. The full variable domain, its missing parts supplied by reference TRBV9 and TRBJ2-7, is DSGVTQTPKHLITATGQRVTLRCSPRSGDLSVYWYQQSLDQGLQFLIQYYNGEERAKGNILERFSAQQFPDLHSELNLSSLELGDSALYFCASSDGTRVSEQYFGPGTRLTVT.

In this sample, this clonotype turned up many times. This chain uses TRBV2 with TRBJ1-2, with a possible D match to TRBD1 (5 bases). The V end was cut by 5 bases, the J end by 1 base, with 11 bases between. The CDR3 has 14 residues. CDR1 and CDR2 from the germline V gene are SNHLY and FYNNEI. Here the CDR3 DNA reads TGTGCCAGCAGTCCCAGGGAATTTAACTATGGCTACACCTTC. Translated: CASSPREFNYGYTF.

This clonotype was detected many times. The genes are TRBV7-6 and TRBJ2-2; 7 bases line up with TRBD2. The V and J ends lost 4 bases and 4 bases, in that order; junction bases with no gene match: 12. From germline, CDR1 is SGHVS and CDR2 FNYEAQ. This CDR3 contains 17 residues. The CDR3 protein is CASSSRKGGRATGELFF. In DNA form, the CDR3 reads TGTGCCAGCAGCTCCCGAAAGGGCGGGAGAGCCACCGGGGAGCTGTTTTTT.

This clonotype was detected many times. CDR3 DNA: TGTGCCAGCAGACTCCTGAGATCTAGCACAGATACGCAGTATTTT. It codes for CASRLLRSSTDTQYF. The chain uses TRBV12-3 or TRBV12-4 and TRBJ2-3; D gene ambiguous. The V end lost 6 bases, the J end lost 0 bases, and 13 bases lay between the germline ends. This CDR3 has 15 residues.

This clonotype was counted at least ten times. The chain links TRBV29-1 to TRBJ1-2; 10 positions agree with TRBD1. The germline gives CDR1 SQVTM, CDR2 ANQGSEA. V dropped 3 bases and J dropped 8; count of bases not matched to a gene: 15. The CDR3 loop spans 16 amino acids. Here the CDR3 reads CSVDTGRQGALRGYTF. The CDR3 DNA sequence: TGCAGCGTTGATACGGGTAGACAGGGGGCTTTGAGGGGCTACACCTTC.

This clonotype has ten or more counts. The chain uses TRBV20-1 and TRBJ2-3, with TRBD2 matching 7 bases. CDR1 is DFQATT and CDR2 is SNEGSKA in the germline V gene (reference sequence). Trimming took 2 bases from V and 2 from J; bases not matched to a gene: 7. This CDR3 is 15 amino acids long. CDR3 protein: CSARNRRGYTDTQYF. CDR3 in DNA: TGCAGTGCTAGAAATCGGCGGGGGTACACAGATACGCAGTATTTT.

This clonotype was found many times. The V gene is TRBV11-2, the J gene TRBJ1-1; D ambiguous. In germline, CDR1 is SGHAT, CDR2 FQNNGV. The ends were cut back, 1 base at V and 1 base at J, with 13 bases in the middle. This CDR3 spans 16 amino acids. CDR3 loop: CASSLALLARNTEAFF. CDR3 DNA sequence: TGTGCCAGCAGCTTAGCTTTACTAGCGCGGAACACTGAAGCTTTCTTT.

This clonotype was seen repeatedly, ten times or more. Here the CDR3 reads CASSFERGNQPQHF. The CDR3 DNA reads as TGTGCCAGTAGTTTCGAAAGAGGGAATCAGCCCCAGCATTTT. This rearrangement joins TRBV19 to TRBJ1-5; D ambiguous. The CDR3 length is 14 residues. Trimming removed 5 bases from V and 4 bases from J, with 12 bases in between. Germline V gives CDR1 LNHDA, CDR2 SQIVND (reference sequence).